This T cell receptor beta chain derives from a study of shared clonotypes between healthy human individuals. The CDR3 has 15 residues. The germline CDR1 and CDR2 sequences are SGHRS and YFSETQ. The V and J ends lost 1 base and 2 bases respectively, with 12 bases between them. Measured with immunoSEQ multiplex PCR; TCRdb has only the in-frame clones, and not every one. Of 2 million to 2.5 million clones listed, roughly 95% are singletons. What was sequenced was naive CD4+ T cells sorted from blood. Subset: CD45RA+ positively selected. The sequence was obtained from a young man in good health. V gene TRBV5-1 combines with J gene TRBJ1-2; tentatively, D is TRBD1 (5 bases). The CDR3 loop reads CASSLSPTANYGYTF. The CDR3 DNA follows: TGCGCCAGCAGCTTGAGTCCGACAGCGAACTATGGCTACACCTTC.